One TCR beta chain is described in this entry. This sample is part of a study of regulatory T cells in long-lasting Graves disease. The CDR3 spans 14 residues. Losses at the gene ends were 5 bases for V and 5 bases for J; bases not matched to a gene: 6. Germline CDR1 SGHTA, CDR2 FQGTGA. iRepertoire HTBI primers and Arm-PCR of CDR3 regions built TCR beta libraries. Original handling: Samples revealed approximately 67 TRBV and 14 TRBJ segments. TCRdb processed the multiplex PCR reads anew with MiXCR; each CDR3 protein has one entry. These V and J calls originate from TCRdb's pipeline instead of the authors' own analysis. The sample records approximately 350,000 distinct CDR3 sequences, 16% being singletons. Documented time point: newly diagnosed GD, antithyroid drugs for less than 3 months. TCR sequences were obtained from RNA taken from PBMCs. An endocrinology unit in Xi'an, China, supplied the patients.

This sample also belongs to another study, concerning T cells in Graves' hyperthyroidism and ophthalmopathy. From that report: During a first-round RT-PCR of the TCR CDR3, the HTBI primer set was used.

This chain connects TRBV7-3 to TRBJ2-5, with TRBD1 identical over 9 bases. The TCR comes from a man aged 40-55 years with Graves disease. The starting material was peripheral blood mononuclear cells (PBMCs), obtained at new diagnosis, from a patient treated with antithyroid drugs. The CDR3 nucleotides read TGTGCCAGCAGCCCGACAGGGGGGGGGGAGACCCAGTACTTC. Its translation is CASSPTGGGETQYF. The full variable domain, its missing parts supplied by reference TRBV7-3 and TRBJ2-5, is GAGVSQTPSNKVTEKGKYVELRCDPISGHTALYWYRQSLGQGPEFLIYFQGTGAADDSGLPNDRFFAVRPEGSVSTLKIQRTERGDSAVYLCASSPTGGGETQYFGPGTRLLVL.